These 12 T cell receptor beta chains originate from one sample sequenced in a study of T cells after yellow fever vaccination. From the 5' RACE reads, TCRdb called clonotypes with MiXCR, one entry per CDR3 protein. The data hold over 200,000 distinct CDR3 sequences, with 6.5% to 7.5% observed a single time. The sample in question was CD4+ T cells sorted from PBMCs, obtained on the day of the yellow fever booster vaccination. These receptors came from a man under 40 who received the YFV17D yellow fever vaccine.

This rearrangement joins TRBV20-1 to TRBJ2-7; no firm D call. V dropped 4 bases and J dropped 0 bases, with 7 bases sitting between them. Germline CDR1 DFQATT, CDR2 SNEGSKA (reference sequence). This CDR3 has 12 amino acids. The DNA of the CDR3 is TGCAGTGCTAACGACGACTCCTACGAGCAGTACTTC. It yields the protein CSANDDSYEQYF.

To note about this clonotype: Since a much larger clone is just one base distant, this may be a read error. This chain joins TRBV5-5 and TRBJ2-7; no clear D. The germline CDR1 and CDR2 sequences are SGHKS and YYEKEE (reference sequence). The CDR3 length is 13 residues. In nucleotides, the CDR3 is TGTGCCAGCAGCTCTTGGATGACCTACAAGCAGTACTTC. It encodes CASSSWMTYKQYF.

The CDR3 spells CAWSSQASTEAFF. CDR3 in DNA: TGTGCCTGGAGTTCCCAAGCTAGCACTGAAGCTTTCTTT. The V call is TRBV30, the J call TRBJ1-1; D gene uncertain. Between the trimmed V and J ends, which lost 2 bases and 4 bases, there was a span of 11 bases. The germline V gene encodes CDR1 GTSNPN and CDR2 SVGIG (reference sequence). The CDR3 has 13 residues.

This clonotype appeared many times. This rearrangement joins TRBV28 to TRBJ2-4, with TRBD1 matching 8 bases. The germline gives CDR1 MDHEN, CDR2 SYDVKM. J was trimmed by 7 bases and V by 7 bases; bases with no gene match: 9. The CDR3 covers 14 residues. This chain's CDR3 is CASTLDRVGNIQYF. CDR3 sequence (DNA): TGTGCCAGCACTCTGGACAGGGTGGGGAACATTCAGTACTTC.

The chain has TRBV5-1 and TRBJ2-5; 7 bases map to TRBD2. The CDR3 spans 14 residues. Germline CDR1 reads SGHRS; CDR2 reads YFSETQ. V lost 1 base to trimming and J lost 5 bases; unmatched junction nucleotides: 5. DNA of the CDR3: TGCGCCAGCAGCTTGATGACTAGCAGTGAGACCCAGTACTTC. This codes for CASSLMTSSETQYF.

This clonotype was seen many times. The rearrangement uses TRBV7-8 and TRBJ2-7; the D gene is possibly TRBD2 (5 bases). The V gene's germline CDR1 is SGHVS and CDR2 FQNEAQ. This CDR3 contains 15 residues. The ends were cut back, 2 bases at V and 4 bases at J, with 15 bases in the middle. This CDR3 reads CASSLTEGRGYEQYF. CDR3 coding DNA: TGTGCCAGCAGCTTAACCGAGGGCCGTGGATACGAGCAGTACTTC.

The V call is TRBV5-1, the J call TRBJ2-4; tentative D call: TRBD1 (7 bases). This CDR3 has 15 residues. Trimming left V 0 bases short and J 5 bases short, with 12 bases between. The germline V gene encodes CDR1 SGHRS and CDR2 YFSETQ. The CDR3 coding sequence is TGCGCCAGCAGCTTGGGCGACAGGGAGGAAAACATTCAGTACTTC. This gives the protein CASSLGDREENIQYF.

This clonotype showed up many times. The chain uses TRBV7-3 and TRBJ1-2; tentative D call: TRBD1 (6 bases). Per germline, CDR1 SGHTA and CDR2 FQGTGA. This CDR3 contains 15 residues. The V end lost 6 bases, the J end lost 4 bases, and 18 bases lay between the germline ends. The CDR3 spells CASRSNRDPSYGYTF. As DNA, the CDR3 is TGTGCCAGCAGGTCTAACAGGGATCCATCCTATGGCTACACCTTC. Drawing the rest from reference TRBV7-3 and TRBJ1-2, the complete variable domain is GAGVSQTPSNKVTEKGKYVELRCDPISGHTALYWYRQSLGQGPEFLIYFQGTGAADDSGLPNDRFFAVRPEGSVSTLKIQRTERGDSAVYLCASRSNRDPSYGYTFGSGTRLTVV.

This clonotype was counted many times. J is TRBJ2-2 and V is TRBV6-5, with D perhaps TRBD1 (6 bases). The CDR3 spans 15 residues. CDR1 is MNHEY and CDR2 is SVGAGI in the germline V gene. Trimming stripped 0 bases from V and 5 bases from J, with 10 bases between. Written as DNA, the CDR3 is TGTGCCAGCAGTTACTCGCGACAGGCAACCGGGGAGCTGTTTTTT. Its translation is CASSYSRQATGELFF.

This clonotype was seen at least ten times. This sequence joins TRBV20-1 and TRBJ2-7; D is possibly TRBD1 (5 bases). V shed 4 bases and J shed 3 bases, with 16 bases lying between them. The CDR3 consists of 14 residues. CDR1 and CDR2 (germline): DFQATT, SNEGSKA (reference sequence). CDR3 region: CSAKGQGKVYEQYF. The CDR3 region has the DNA TGCAGTGCTAAGGGGCAGGGCAAGGTCTACGAGCAGTACTTC.

The rearrangement joins TRBV7-2 to TRBJ1-5; no clear D gene. The V gene lost 5 bases and the J gene lost 3 bases, with 14 bases spanning the gap. The CDR3 is made up of 15 amino acids. The germline V gene has CDR1 SGHTA and CDR2 FQGNSA. The CDR3 here is CASSRDTAINQPQHF. The CDR3 DNA reads as TGTGCCAGCAGCCGCGACACGGCGATCAATCAGCCCCAGCATTTT.

With respect to this clonotype: This may arise from a read error, as a much more abundant clone is one base away. The chain joins TRBV29-1 to TRBJ1-5; the D is unclear. This CDR3 is built from 12 residues. CDR1 and CDR2 (germline): SQVTM, ANQGSEA. Trimming took off 4 bases at V and 6 bases at J, with 10 bases between the two ends. In DNA, the CDR3 is TGCAGCGTTGGGGCGAATGGTCAGCCCCAGCATTTT. It is translated as CSVGANGQPQHF.